Presented here are 31 T cell receptor beta chains from one specimen sequenced in a study of beta chain features in type 1 diabetes. The authors reverse transcribed all of the isolated RNA, so sequencing captured expressed TCRB transcripts. Sequencing was performed with immunoSEQ multiplex PCR; in TCRdb, only in-frame clones are kept and a portion is missing. The sample shows roughly 400,000 clones, about 15% of them seen only once. Sample: naive CD4+ T cells from blood. All receptors derive from a woman younger than 35 in good health.

The genes are TRBV9 and TRBJ2-7; tentative D call: TRBD2 (6 bases). Germline V gene sequence: CDR1 SGDLS, CDR2 YYNGEE. Trimming left V 8 bases short and J 0 bases short, with 18 bases between. The CDR3 totals 15 residues. The CDR3 loop reads CARTYVADNSYEQYF. CDR3 nucleotides: TGTGCCAGGACCTACGTAGCGGATAACTCCTACGAGCAGTACTTC.

This clone came up a few times. The chain couples TRBV6-6 to TRBJ2-5, with D uncertain. The CDR3 is 14 residues long. From germline, CDR1 is MNHNY and CDR2 SVGAGI (reference sequence). Trimming pared 6 bases from V and 4 bases from J, leaving 15 bases between. The CDR3 spells CASSRGRAAETQYF. CDR3 DNA: TGTGCCAGCAGCCGCGGTCGAGCCGCAGAGACCCAGTACTTC.

The J gene is TRBJ2-5, the V gene TRBV5-7, with TRBD1 identical over 9 bases. TRBV5-7 is labeled an ORF, and its function is uncertain. The ends lost 4 bases at V and 5 bases at J; junction bases unmatched: 6. The CDR3 runs 14 residues. Written as DNA, the CDR3 is TGTGCCAGCAGCCGGGACAGGGTGAGGGAGACCCAGTACTTC. Its translation is CASSRDRVRETQYF.

This clone showed up just a few times. V is TRBV7-9 and J is TRBJ1-5; D is uncertain. The ends were cut back, 0 bases at V and 2 bases at J, with 8 bases in the middle. The germline CDR1 and CDR2 sequences are SEHNR and FQNEAQ (reference sequence). This CDR3 spans 15 amino acids. The CDR3 DNA sequence: TGTGCCAGCAGCTTAGCGGGTGAGGGCAATCAGCCCCAGCATTTT. This encodes CASSLAGEGNQPQHF.

This clone has only a few counts. The chain uses TRBV11-2 and TRBJ2-3; D is possibly TRBD2 (6 bases). Trimming stripped 0 bases from V and 3 bases from J, with 16 bases between. This CDR3 is 17 amino acids long. Per the germline V gene, CDR1 is SGHAT and CDR2 is FQNNGV. CDR3 in DNA: TGTGCCAGCAGCTTAGATGGGGCCGGGAGTGGGACAGATACGCAGTATTTT. Translated, it gives CASSLDGAGSGTDTQYF. Using reference TRBV11-2 and TRBJ2-3 for the parts outside the CDR3, the full variable domain is EAGVAQSPRYKIIEKRQSVAFWCNPISGHATLYWYQQILGQGPKLLIQFQNNGVVDDSQLPKDRFSAERLKGVDSTLKIQPAKLEDSAVYLCASSLDGAGSGTDTQYFGPGTRLTVL.

The chain links TRBV7-2 to TRBJ2-2; D is ambiguous. Germline V gives CDR1 SGHTA, CDR2 FQGNSA. The CDR3 has 12 amino acids. V dropped 5 bases and J dropped 4 bases, with 5 bases sitting between them. This CDR3 is CASSTSTGELFF. The CDR3 DNA reads TGTGCCAGCAGCACGAGCACCGGGGAGCTGTTTTTT.

The chain links TRBV7-9 to TRBJ2-5, with a possible D match to TRBD2 (7 bases). Germline CDR1 SEHNR, CDR2 FQNEAQ (reference sequence). Trimming stripped 6 bases from V and 4 bases from J, with 15 bases between. CDR3 length equals 14 residues. CDR3 DNA: TGTGCCAGCAGTAACCGGGGAGGGGGAGAGACCCAGTACTTC. It yields the protein CASSNRGGGETQYF.

The table lists this clone with a few counts. This sequence joins TRBV7-2 and TRBJ2-5, with 13 bases aligning to TRBD2. CDR3 length: 15 amino acids. Germline V gene sequence: CDR1 SGHTA, CDR2 FQGNSA. J gave up 5 bases and V 6 bases, and 6 bases lay outside the gene matches. The CDR3 bases are TGTGCCAGCAGACGACTAGCGGGAGGCGGTGAGACCCAGTACTTC. The encoded protein is CASRRLAGGGETQYF.

In its sample, this clone was seen a few times. The chain recombines TRBV14 with TRBJ1-2, with D maybe TRBD1 (5 bases). The CDR3 extends over 12 amino acids. V dropped 4 bases and J dropped 3 bases, with 6 bases sitting between them. Germline CDR1 and CDR2: SGHDN and FVKESK. Here the CDR3 reads CASSPGDYGYTF. The CDR3 DNA sequence: TGTGCCAGCAGCCCGGGGGACTATGGCTACACCTTC.

This clone was seen a few times. The V gene is TRBV19, the J gene TRBJ1-2, with TRBD1 matching over 8 bases. The CDR3 extends over 14 amino acids. The V gene end was trimmed by 4 bases and the J gene end by 4 bases; junction bases not matched to a gene: 5. Germline CDR1 LNHDA, CDR2 SQIVND (reference sequence). The CDR3 nucleotides read TGTGCCAGTAGTAACCCGGGACAGGCCTATGGCTACACCTTC. This encodes CASSNPGQAYGYTF.

This clone was picked up a small number of times. The rearrangement uses TRBV28 and TRBJ1-2, with 7 bases that match TRBD1. The V gene's germline CDR1 is MDHEN and CDR2 SYDVKM. This CDR3 has 13 amino acids. Unmatched junction bases numbered 1, after V lost 0 bases and J lost 6 bases. CDR3 DNA sequence: TGTGCCAGCAGTTTATGGGACAGGAATGGCTACACCTTC. It translates to CASSLWDRNGYTF.

The V gene is TRBV29-1, the J gene TRBJ2-5; 8 nucleotides align to TRBD2. Trimming at V came to 2 bases and at J to 4 bases, leaving 6 bases not matched to a gene. This CDR3 spans 14 amino acids. From germline, CDR1 is SQVTM and CDR2 ANQGSEA. CDR3 DNA: TGCAGCGTTGAAACGGGAGGGCCGAGAGAGACCCAGTACTTC. Translated, it gives CSVETGGPRETQYF.

The chain employs TRBV29-1 and TRBJ1-2; D ambiguous. Germline V gives CDR1 SQVTM, CDR2 ANQGSEA. V was cut by 4 bases and J by 2 bases, with 14 bases left in between. The CDR3 is 14 residues long. This CDR3 is CSVVGLGGNYGYTF. The CDR3 DNA reads TGCAGCGTTGTTGGCCTCGGAGGGAACTATGGCTACACCTTC.

This clone was seen a few times. In DNA form, the CDR3 reads TGTGCCAGCAGCTTCAGGGTGGAGACCCAGTACTTC. It is translated as CASSFRVETQYF. The V call is TRBV7-9, the J call TRBJ2-5; D might be TRBD1 (5 bases). This CDR3 has 12 residues. Trimming stripped 3 bases from V and 5 bases from J, with 7 bases between. The V gene's germline CDR1 is SEHNR and CDR2 FQNEAQ (reference sequence). The full variable domain, with the rest looked up from reference TRBV7-9 and TRBJ2-5, is DTGVSQNPRHKITKRGQNVTFRCDPISEHNRLYWYRQTLGQGPEFLTYFQNEAQLEKSRLLSDRFSAERPKGSFSTLEIQRTEQGDSAMYLCASSFRVETQYFGPGTRLLVL.

This clone came up a few times. V and J are TRBV28 and TRBJ2-3, with 12 bases lining up with TRBD2. This CDR3 spans 16 amino acids. V was clipped by 10 bases and J by 5 bases; unmatched bases: 13. CDR1 is MDHEN and CDR2 is SYDVKM in the germline V gene. The CDR3 region is CATLAGLAGYGDTQYF. The CDR3 coding sequence is TGTGCCACCCTAGCGGGACTAGCGGGTTATGGAGATACGCAGTATTTT.

This clone appeared a few times. The chain joins TRBV6-5 to TRBJ1-1; D gene unclear. The germline V gene encodes CDR1 MNHEY and CDR2 SVGAGI. The CDR3 sequence is 11 residues long. The V and J ends lost 8 bases and 8 bases respectively, with 12 bases between them. CDR3 sequence: CASESGREAFF. The CDR3 nucleotides are TGTGCCAGCGAGAGTGGTCGAGAAGCTTTCTTT.

The chain carries TRBV7-2 and TRBJ2-7; 10 positions agree with TRBD1. The CDR3 sequence is 16 residues long. Germline V gene sequence: CDR1 SGHTA, CDR2 FQGNSA. Unmatched junction bases numbered 7, after V lost 2 bases and J lost 3 bases. Here the CDR3 reads CASSLFLGQGNYEQYF. CDR3 nucleotide sequence: TGTGCCAGCAGCTTATTTCTGGGACAGGGGAACTACGAGCAGTACTTC.

The chain joins TRBV2 to TRBJ2-5; TRBD2 agrees at 11 bases. Germline V gene sequence: CDR1 SNHLY, CDR2 FYNNEI. This CDR3 has 15 residues. The V gene end was trimmed by 6 bases and the J gene end by 4 bases; junction bases not matched to a gene: 7. As DNA, the CDR3 is TGTGCCAGCAGAAGACTAGCGGGAAGGGGAGAGACCCAGTACTTC. It yields the protein CASRRLAGRGETQYF. Based on the CDR3 plus reference TRBV2 and TRBJ2-5, the full variable domain is EPEVTQTPSHQVTQMGQEVILRCVPISNHLYFYWYRQILGQKVEFLVSFYNNEISEKSEIFDDQFSVERPDGSNFTLKIRSTKLEDSAMYFCASRRLAGRGETQYFGPGTRLLVL.

The chain couples TRBV30 to TRBJ1-1; D unclear. This CDR3 contains 14 residues. Trimming pared 2 bases from V and 4 bases from J, leaving 14 bases between. Germline V gives CDR1 GTSNPN, CDR2 SVGIG (reference sequence). The CDR3: CAWSPRGGSTEAFF. The CDR3 DNA sequence: TGTGCCTGGAGTCCCCGGGGAGGTTCCACTGAAGCTTTCTTT.

The chain has TRBV15 and TRBJ1-2; 11 nucleotides agree with TRBD1. The germline CDR1 and CDR2 sequences are LNHNV and YYDKDF (reference sequence). Losses at the gene ends were 4 bases for V and 7 bases for J; bases not matched to a gene: 5. The CDR3 has 14 residues. CDR3 in DNA: TGTGCCACCAGCACCGGGACAGGGGGGCTTGGCTACACCTTC. It translates to CATSTGTGGLGYTF.

The chain joins TRBV2 to TRBJ1-1, with 8 positions matching TRBD1. Germline V gene lookup returns CDR1 SNHLY and CDR2 FYNNEI. This CDR3 comprises 15 residues. Trimming at V came to 4 bases and at J to 10 bases, leaving 14 bases not matched to a gene. The CDR3 DNA sequence: TGTGCCAGCAGTGTCCATGGGACAGGCCCATCAGGAGCTTTCTTT. Protein product: CASSVHGTGPSGAFF. Full variable domain (remainder filled in from reference TRBV2 and TRBJ1-1): EPEVTQTPSHQVTQMGQEVILRCVPISNHLYFYWYRQILGQKVEFLVSFYNNEISEKSEIFDDQFSVERPDGSNFTLKIRSTKLEDSAMYFCASSVHGTGPSGAFFGQGTRLTVV.

The table lists this clone with a few counts. V is TRBV29-1 and J is TRBJ1-2; 9 bases agree with TRBD1. Trimming took 8 bases from V and 2 from J; bases not matched to a gene: 6. The CDR3 consists of 13 residues. CDR1 is SQVTM, CDR2 ANQGSEA, per germline. The CDR3 loop is CSYGQGINYGYTF. The CDR3 nucleotides read TGCAGCTACGGACAGGGGATAAACTATGGCTACACCTTC.

Only a few counts were recorded for this clone. The chain uses TRBV5-4 and TRBJ2-7; TRBD1 might be the D (5 bases). V lost 1 base and J lost 2, with 7 bases in between. Looked up from germline, CDR1 is SGHNT and CDR2 is YYREEE (reference sequence). The CDR3 extends over 13 amino acids. The CDR3 is CASSLPTAYEQYF. CDR3 DNA sequence: TGTGCCAGCAGCTTGCCGACAGCCTACGAGCAGTACTTC.

The chain carries TRBV7-9 and TRBJ2-5, with 12 bases identical to TRBD2. CDR3 size: 18 residues. Germline V gene sequence: CDR1 SEHNR, CDR2 FQNEAQ (reference sequence). The V segment lost 5 bases and the J segment 6 bases; nucleotides outside the gene matches: 16. The CDR3 DNA sequence: TGTGCCAGCAGCACTCTTGTTTCTAGCGGGAGGGCCTATAAGACCCAGTACTTC. As protein: CASSTLVSSGRAYKTQYF.

This clone appeared a few times. The J gene is TRBJ2-5, the V gene TRBV27; D perhaps matches TRBD1 (5 bases). Germline V gene sequence: CDR1 MNHEY, CDR2 SMNVEV (reference sequence). With 5 bases removed from V and 4 bases from J, the gap between germline ends came to 11 bases. The CDR3 totals 13 residues. The CDR3 here is CASSGRQLETQYF. The CDR3 DNA follows: TGTGCCAGCAGTGGAAGACAGTTAGAGACCCAGTACTTC.

This chain uses TRBV4-1 with TRBJ2-1; the match to TRBD2 covers 10 bases. The germline V gene encodes CDR1 MGHRA and CDR2 YSYEKL. J gave up 4 bases and V 4 bases, and 4 bases lay outside the gene matches. CDR3 size: 15 residues. CDR3 sequence: CASSPLLAGYNEQFF. CDR3 in DNA: TGCGCCAGCAGCCCGTTACTAGCGGGATACAATGAGCAGTTCTTC.

This clone was seen a few times. This chain joins TRBV7-3 and TRBJ1-1; D is undetermined. Deletions cut 2 bases from V and 1 base from J, with 11 bases between. CDR1 and CDR2 from the germline V gene are SGHTA and FQGTGA. This CDR3 spans 15 amino acids. CDR3 in amino acids: CASSLREAPNTEAFF. The CDR3 DNA is TGTGCCAGCAGCTTACGCGAGGCCCCGAACACTGAAGCTTTCTTT. Complete variable domain (other parts from reference TRBV7-3 and TRBJ1-1): GAGVSQTPSNKVTEKGKYVELRCDPISGHTALYWYRQSLGQGPEFLIYFQGTGAADDSGLPNDRFFAVRPEGSVSTLKIQRTERGDSAVYLCASSLREAPNTEAFFGQGTRLTVV.

The V and J genes are TRBV21-1 and TRBJ2-1; the table's D call of TRBD2 was not tested on the DNA. TRBV21-1 is a known pseudogene. The CDR3 consists of 12 residues. The CDR3 sequence is CASSKEANEQFF. The CDR3 DNA is TGTGCCAGCAGCAAAGAAGCCAATGAGCAGTTCTTC.

This clone was detected a few times. The rearrangement links TRBV5-4 to TRBJ2-3; 14 bases map to TRBD2. V was pared by 0 bases and J by 6 bases, with 0 bases of the junction left unmatched. CDR1 and CDR2 (germline): SGHNT, YYREEE (reference sequence). This CDR3 is built from 15 residues. As DNA, the CDR3 is TGTGCCAGCAGCTTGGGACTAGCGGGAGGGGATACGCAGTATTTT. Amino acid sequence: CASSLGLAGGDTQYF.

This clone occurred a few times. The V call is TRBV30, the J call TRBJ2-7, with D maybe TRBD1 (6 bases). This CDR3 contains 13 residues. V was trimmed by 5 bases and J by 3 bases, leaving 14 bases between them. Germline V gene data show CDR1 as GTSNPN and CDR2 as SVGIG (reference sequence). The DNA of the CDR3 is TGTGCCTGGGACCGGGACACCCTCTACGAGCAGTACTTC. Its translation: CAWDRDTLYEQYF.

This chain links TRBV28 with TRBJ2-2, with 7 bases lining up with TRBD2. Germline V lookup: CDR1 MDHEN, CDR2 SYDVKM. The CDR3 loop spans 14 amino acids. Trimming at V came to 8 bases and at J to 5 bases, leaving 8 bases not matched to a gene. CDR3 bases: TGTGCCAGCTGGGGGAGGGGTGGAACCGGGGAGCTGTTTTTT. As protein: CASWGRGGTGELFF.